The present T cell receptor beta chain was sequenced within a study of control samples from healthy donors and cancer patients. V dropped 6 bases and J dropped 6; count of bases not matched to a gene: 7. The CDR3 consists of 12 residues. The germline gives CDR1 SQVTM, CDR2 ANQGSEA. Sequencing was performed with immunoSEQ multiplex PCR; in TCRdb, only in-frame clones are kept and a portion is missing. Seen here are roughly 370,000 clones, approximately 92% observed once, and the top ten hold 5.5% to 7.5%. The chain links TRBV29-1 to TRBJ1-2; 7 bases match TRBD1. This clonotype was sampled from a man aged 35-49 years with head and neck cancer. The material sequenced was PBMCs. Written as DNA, the CDR3 is TGCAGCGTGGCGACAGGGTCTAATGGCTACACCTTC. Protein product: CSVATGSNGYTF.